This TCR beta chain derives from a study of T cell repertoires in cytomegalovirus infection. Background on the study: Evidence of both CMV infection and a matching HLA type came from public TCR beta signatures.

CDR3 length: 11 amino acids. The germline gives CDR1 SGHTA, CDR2 FQGNSA. V was trimmed by 4 bases and J by 4 bases, leaving 3 bases between them. Regarding the study as a whole: Adding up the frequency of public TCR beta families identified people who carried CMV plus the relevant HLA.

TCRdb analysed the reads with MiXCR anew, one entry per CDR3 protein. This sample has roughly 720,000 distinct CDR3 sequences, with roughly 36% found just once. This clonotype was seen ten or more times. Its antigen is unknown. The sequencing sample was made of PBMCs. This TCR derives from a human donor in good health (CMV status not recorded). Some clones in this sample may be carry-over from other donors' samples. The chain combines TRBV7-2 with TRBJ2-3; D gene unclear. The CDR3 DNA sequence: TGTGCCAGCAGCTGGGCAGATACGCAGTATTTT. This codes for CASSWADTQYF.